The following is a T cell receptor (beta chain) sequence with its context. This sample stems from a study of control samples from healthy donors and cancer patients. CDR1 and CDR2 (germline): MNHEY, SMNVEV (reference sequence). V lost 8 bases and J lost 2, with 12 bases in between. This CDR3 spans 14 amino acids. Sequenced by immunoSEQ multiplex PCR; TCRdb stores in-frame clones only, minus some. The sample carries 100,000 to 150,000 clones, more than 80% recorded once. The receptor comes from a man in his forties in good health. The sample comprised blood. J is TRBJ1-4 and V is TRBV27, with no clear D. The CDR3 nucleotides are TGTGCCAGCCTCCAGAAAGGCACTAATGAAAAACTGTTTTTT. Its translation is CASLQKGTNEKLFF.